This T cell receptor (beta chain) was identified during a study of blood T cells in healthy people across ages. Notes on the study in general: In the absence of known donor CMV status, changes in expanded clonotypes were possibly confounded.

As for this clonotype: What it recognizes is unknown.

Together with a sample-barcoded 5' primer, a J-beta primer mix was included in a second PCR lasting about 7 to 11 cycles. Template switching added a 12-random-nucleotide identifier to every cDNA molecule. TCRdb called the 5' RACE reads again in MiXCR, with one record for every CDR3 protein. The sample has 1.2 million to 1.5 million distinct CDR3 sequences, 59% seen once; the top ten hold about 6.3%. The CDR3 spans 16 residues. Deletions cut 1 base from V and 0 bases from J, with 15 bases between. Germline values: CDR1 DFQATT, CDR2 SNEGSKA (reference sequence). The V gene is TRBV20-1, the J gene TRBJ1-1, with D tentatively TRBD1 (6 bases). The origin of this receptor is a young man in good health. The sample taken for sequencing was blood. CDR3 DNA sequence: TGCAGTGCTAGAGTCCCCCGGGGGGCGATGAACACTGAAGCTTTCTTT. Translating it yields CSARVPRGAMNTEAFF.